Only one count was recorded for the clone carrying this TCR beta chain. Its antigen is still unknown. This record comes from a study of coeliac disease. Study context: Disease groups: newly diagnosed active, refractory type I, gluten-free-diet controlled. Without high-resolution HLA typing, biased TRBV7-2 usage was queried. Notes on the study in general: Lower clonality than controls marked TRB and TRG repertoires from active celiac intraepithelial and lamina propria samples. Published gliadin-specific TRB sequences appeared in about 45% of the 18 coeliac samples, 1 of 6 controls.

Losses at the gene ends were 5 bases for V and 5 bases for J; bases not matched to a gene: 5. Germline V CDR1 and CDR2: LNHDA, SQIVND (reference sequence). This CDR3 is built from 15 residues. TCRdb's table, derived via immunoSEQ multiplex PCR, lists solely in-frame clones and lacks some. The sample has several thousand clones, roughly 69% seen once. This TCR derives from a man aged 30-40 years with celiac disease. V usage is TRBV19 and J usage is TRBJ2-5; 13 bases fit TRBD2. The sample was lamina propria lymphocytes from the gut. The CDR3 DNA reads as TGTGCCAGTAGTCAACTAGCGGGGGGGCCTGAGACCCAGTACTTC. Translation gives CASSQLAGGPETQYF.